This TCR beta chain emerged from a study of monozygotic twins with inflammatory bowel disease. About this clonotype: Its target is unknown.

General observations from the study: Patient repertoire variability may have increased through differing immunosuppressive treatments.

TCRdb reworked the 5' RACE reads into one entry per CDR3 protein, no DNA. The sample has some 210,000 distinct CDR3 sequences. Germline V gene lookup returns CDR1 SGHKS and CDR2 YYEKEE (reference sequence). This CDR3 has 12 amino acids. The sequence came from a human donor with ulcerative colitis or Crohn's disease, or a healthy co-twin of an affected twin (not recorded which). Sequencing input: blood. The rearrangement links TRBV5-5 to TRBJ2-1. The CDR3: CASSLEGIEQFF.